This TCR beta chain is drawn from a study of blood T cell repertoires in COVID-19. About the research overall: Material from acute and convalescent COVID-19 was sourced from the United States, Italy and Spain. PBMCs, B-cell-depleted T cells, or T cells were the source of the cDNA or gDNA that made up the material.

This clone was seen more than once but under ten times. Original analysis: Scientists estimated how many nucleated cells there were by amplifying reference gene primers. Some clones are missing from TCRdb's copy, which holds only in-frame ones; the method was immunoSEQ multiplex PCR. Clone size and the V and J calls come from that table; the DNA yielded D and trimming. The data hold about 180,000 clones, with approximately 87% observed a single time. Material for sequencing was peripheral blood. The clonotype originates from a man between 65 and 85 years old with active or convalescent COVID-19.

The CDR3 nucleotides read TGTGCCAGCAGCGTTGATTGGACAGGGGACTATGGCTACACCTTC. It translates to CASSVDWTGDYGYTF. This chain links TRBV9 with TRBJ1-2; 9 positions agree with TRBD1. Germline CDR1 is SGDLS and CDR2 is YYNGEE. With V trimmed by 2 bases and J by 3 bases, 5 bases remained unmatched. The CDR3 loop spans 15 amino acids. The full variable domain, in which reference TRBV9 and TRBJ1-2 provide the parts outside the CDR3, is DSGVTQTPKHLITATGQRVTLRCSPRSGDLSVYWYQQSLDQGLQFLIQYYNGEERAKGNILERFSAQQFPDLHSELNLSSLELGDSALYFCASSVDWTGDYGYTFGSGTRLTVV.